This T cell receptor (beta chain) originates from a study of Ad26.COV2.S vaccination and SARS-CoV-2 variants. CDR3 length equals 13 residues. Germline values: CDR1 MNHEY, CDR2 SVGAGI. V gave up 6 bases and J gave up 2 bases, with 10 bases separating them. The treatment was: 15 to 20 received Ad26.COV2.S at low or high dose, single or two shots; several received placebo; per-sample allocation not given. At day 63 after the first vaccine or placebo injection, samples were drawn. This clone was seen a single time. Measured with immunoSEQ multiplex PCR; TCRdb has only the in-frame clones, and not every one. The sample carries hundreds of thousands of clones, more than 80% recorded once.

This receptor was taken from a person between 18 and 59 years old who received the Ad26.COV2.S COVID-19 vaccine or a placebo. The rearrangement uses TRBV6-5 and TRBJ1-2, with a weak D call TRBD1 (5 bases). Sequencing used peripheral blood, obtained in a trial of Ad26.COV2.S vaccine versus placebo. In DNA form, the CDR3 reads TGTGCCAGCAGACGTACAGGAAACTATGGCTACACCTTC. The encoded protein is CASRRTGNYGYTF.